One and the same sample provided the 30 T cell receptor beta chains below, sequenced in a study of shared clonotypes between healthy human individuals. Here immunoSEQ multiplex PCR was the method, and the copy in TCRdb shows in-frame clones only, minus some. The sample holds about 2.4 million clones, roughly 92% seen once. Specimen: naive CD4+ T cells sorted from blood. The subset denotes: CD45RA+ positively selected. These receptors all stem from a man aged 18-30 years in good health.

The chain links TRBV5-1 to TRBJ1-3; D ambiguous. Trimming stripped 5 bases from V and 2 bases from J, with 14 bases between. Germline CDR1 and CDR2: SGHRS and YFSETQ. The CDR3 extends over 15 amino acids. CDR3 sequence reads: CASSPAGDPGNTIYF. CDR3 sequence (DNA): TGCGCCAGCAGTCCCGCGGGTGACCCTGGAAACACCATATATTTT.

This chain uses TRBV5-1 with TRBJ2-7; the D gene is possibly TRBD1 (6 bases). This CDR3 is built from 13 residues. The V gene lost 4 bases and the J gene lost 3 bases, with 11 bases spanning the gap. CDR1 SGHRS and CDR2 YFSETQ come from the germline V gene. The CDR3 protein is CASSTDRYYEQYF. The CDR3 bases are TGCGCCAGCAGCACGGACAGATACTACGAGCAGTACTTC.

This clone came up once. This chain joins TRBV10-1 and TRBJ1-3, with D unclear. Germline values: CDR1 WNHNN, CDR2 SYGVQD (reference sequence). The length of the CDR3 is 15 residues. V was clipped by 2 bases and J by 2 bases, with 10 bases between them. The CDR3 DNA is TGCGCCAGCAGTGAGAGGACTGAGCCTGGAAACACCATATATTTT. Encoded protein: CASSERTEPGNTIYF.

The rearrangement joins TRBV2 to TRBJ2-7; 7 positions match TRBD1. The CDR3 runs 14 residues. Germline V gives CDR1 SNHLY, CDR2 FYNNEI. The ends lost 11 bases at V and 5 bases at J; junction bases unmatched: 15. CDR3 coding DNA: TGTGCCGACAGGGCAGGTCCGGGTTCCCACGAGCAGTACTTC. Residues: CADRAGPGSHEQYF.

The chain joins TRBV7-2 to TRBJ2-1, with TRBD2 matching over 11 bases. CDR3 length: 16 amino acids. Germline V CDR1 and CDR2: SGHTA, FQGNSA. J lost 7 bases, V lost 5 bases, and 10 bases had no gene match. The CDR3 spells CASSLRTSGRGNEQFF. In nucleotides, the CDR3 is TGTGCCAGCAGCCTTCGTACTAGCGGGAGAGGGAATGAGCAGTTCTTC.

This clone was counted a single time. This chain connects TRBV11-2 to TRBJ2-5; 7 positions match TRBD2. The V gene end was trimmed by 0 bases and the J gene end by 3 bases; junction bases not matched to a gene: 4. CDR3 length: 15 amino acids. The germline gives CDR1 SGHAT, CDR2 FQNNGV. The CDR3 here is CASSLDGRGKETQYF. DNA for the CDR3: TGTGCCAGCAGCTTAGATGGGCGGGGGAAAGAGACCCAGTACTTC.

This clone appeared a single time. The chain is built from TRBV10-3 and TRBJ2-3; no clear D. Germline-derived CDR1 and CDR2 are ENHRY and SYGVKD. V dropped 6 bases and J dropped 0 bases, with 10 bases sitting between them. The CDR3 totals 14 residues. CDR3: CAISRTESTDTQYF. The CDR3, as DNA: TGTGCCATCAGCCGGACGGAGAGCACAGATACGCAGTATTTT.

The rearrangement uses TRBV5-1 and TRBJ2-1; 7 bases align to TRBD2. Unmatched junction bases numbered 6, after V lost 0 bases and J lost 6 bases. CDR1 and CDR2 (germline): SGHRS, YFSETQ. This CDR3 comprises 15 residues. The CDR3 DNA is TGCGCCAGCAGCTTGGGACAGCGGGATGGCAATGAGCAGTTCTTC. Its protein product is CASSLGQRDGNEQFF.

V usage is TRBV5-1 and J usage is TRBJ1-1; TRBD1 agrees at 9 bases. The CDR3 spans 15 residues. With V trimmed by 1 base and J by 8 bases, 9 bases remained unmatched. The germline V gene has CDR1 SGHRS and CDR2 YFSETQ. The CDR3 DNA is TGCGCCAGCAGCTTGATACCCGGGACAGGGTCCGAAGCTTTCTTT. Its translation: CASSLIPGTGSEAFF.

The chain has TRBV7-6 and TRBJ2-1; maybe TRBD2 (6 bases). Germline V lookup: CDR1 SGHVS, CDR2 FNYEAQ. This CDR3 comprises 16 residues. V was cut by 3 bases and J by 4 bases, with 16 bases left in between. The CDR3 DNA is TGTGCCAGCAGCTTGGCGGGACCCTTGGGGTACAATGAGCAGTTCTTC. Translation gives CASSLAGPLGYNEQFF.

The genes are TRBV9 and TRBJ1-2, with D unclear. The CDR3 is 15 amino acids. Germline lookup yields CDR1 SGDLS and CDR2 YYNGEE. The V end lost 0 bases, the J end lost 0 bases, and 9 bases lay between the germline ends. The CDR3 spells CASSVAPTANYGYTF. The DNA of the CDR3 is TGTGCCAGCAGCGTAGCCCCGACGGCTAACTATGGCTACACCTTC.

This chain joins TRBV7-2 and TRBJ2-7; D is possibly TRBD2 (5 bases). This CDR3 comprises 14 residues. The V gene lost 1 base and the J gene lost 6 bases, with 13 bases spanning the gap. The germline CDR1 and CDR2 sequences are SGHTA and FQGNSA. CDR3 in amino acids: CASSLEEGDFEQYF. The CDR3 DNA is TGTGCCAGCAGCTTAGAAGAGGGTGACTTCGAGCAGTACTTC.

The V gene is TRBV7-8, the J gene TRBJ2-7; TRBD1 is a possible D gene (5 bases). The CDR3 sequence is 15 residues long. Germline lookup yields CDR1 SGHVS and CDR2 FQNEAQ. Trimming shortened V by 3 bases and J by 3 bases, and 15 bases separated the two germline ends. The CDR3 DNA sequence: TGTGCCAGCAGCTTTAATGGGCAGGGTCACTACGAGCAGTACTTC. As protein: CASSFNGQGHYEQYF.

This chain joins TRBV9 and TRBJ2-2, with D perhaps matching TRBD1 (5 bases). Per germline, CDR1 SGDLS and CDR2 YYNGEE. This CDR3 contains 15 residues. Deletions cut 3 bases from V and 4 bases from J, with 13 bases between. The CDR3, as DNA: TGTGCCAGCAGCGCGAAGGGGTTGGTCACCGGGGAGCTGTTTTTT. This translates into CASSAKGLVTGELFF.

V gene TRBV7-9 combines with J gene TRBJ2-1; TRBD2 agrees at 9 bases. The CDR3 sequence is 17 residues long. Germline CDR1 SEHNR, CDR2 FQNEAQ (reference sequence). The trim removed 5 bases at V and 2 bases at J, leaving 10 bases unmatched. The CDR3 spells CASSLPLAGATYNEQFF. CDR3 sequence (DNA): TGTGCCAGCAGCCTCCCATTAGCGGGGGCTACCTACAATGAGCAGTTCTTC.

J is TRBJ1-6 and V is TRBV28; 9 bases map to TRBD1. Germline V gene lookup returns CDR1 MDHEN and CDR2 SYDVKM. This CDR3 is 14 amino acids long. V was clipped by 8 bases and J by 7 bases; unmatched bases: 6. CDR3 residues: CASLAGTGNSPLHF. CDR3 coding DNA: TGTGCCAGCCTCGCCGGGACAGGGAATTCACCCCTCCACTTT.

This clone has only one observation. V and J are TRBV19 and TRBJ1-3; D remains ambiguous. Per the germline V gene, CDR1 is LNHDA and CDR2 is SQIVND (reference sequence). The CDR3 has 14 residues. Trimming took off 3 bases at V and 0 bases at J, with 6 bases between the two ends. The DNA for the CDR3 is TGTGCCAGTAGTATTACAGACTCTGGAAACACCATATATTTT. This translates into CASSITDSGNTIYF.

This clone was found a few times. J is TRBJ2-3 and V is TRBV19; a weak D match, TRBD1 (5 bases). The V gene lost 6 bases and the J gene lost 3 bases, with 16 bases spanning the gap. Germline V CDR1 and CDR2: LNHDA, SQIVND (reference sequence). This CDR3 region has 15 residues. This CDR3 reads CASSLRQAGTDTQYF. The CDR3 DNA is TGTGCCAGTAGCCTGCGCCAGGCAGGGACAGATACGCAGTATTTT.

Of note for this clone: Distinct nucleotide sequences in the sample also encode this CDR3. The V gene is TRBV5-6, the J gene TRBJ2-3; 10 nucleotides agree with TRBD2. This CDR3 region has 14 residues. The germline V gene encodes CDR1 SGHDT and CDR2 YYEEEE. With V trimmed by 7 bases and J by 5 bases, 7 bases remained unmatched. CDR3 nucleotide sequence: TGTGCCAGCTCATCTCTAGCGGGAGTAGATACGCAGTATTTT. Translated, it gives CASSSLAGVDTQYF.

The chain combines TRBV5-1 with TRBJ2-3, with D tentatively TRBD1 (5 bases). The germline V gene encodes CDR1 SGHRS and CDR2 YFSETQ. V lost 4 bases and J 6 bases, leaving 12 bases between the germline ends. CDR3 length equals 13 residues. The CDR3 here is CASSGAGLDTQYF. The DNA of the CDR3 is TGCGCCAGCAGCGGGGCAGGATTGGATACGCAGTATTTT.

V and J are TRBV15 and TRBJ2-7; TRBD1 agrees at 7 bases. V dropped 3 bases and J dropped 2; count of bases not matched to a gene: 10. Germline V gives CDR1 LNHNV, CDR2 YYDKDF (reference sequence). This CDR3 has 16 residues. CDR3 sequence reads: CATSRKQGKGTYEQYF. The CDR3 region has the DNA TGTGCCACCAGCAGGAAACAGGGGAAGGGGACCTACGAGCAGTACTTC.

The J gene is TRBJ2-7, the V gene TRBV28; TRBD1 is a possible D gene (5 bases). V lost 3 bases and J 9 bases, leaving 12 bases between the germline ends. The germline V gene encodes CDR1 MDHEN and CDR2 SYDVKM. The CDR3 extends over 12 amino acids. The CDR3 bases are TGTGCCAGCAGTTTGAAGGGGCTGGTGCAGTACTTC. As protein: CASSLKGLVQYF. Complete variable domain (other parts from reference TRBV28 and TRBJ2-7): DVKVTQSSRYLVKRTGEKVFLECVQDMDHENMFWYRQDPGLGLRLIYFSYDVKMKEKGDIPEGYSVSREKKERFSLILESASTNQTSMYLCASSLKGLVQYFGPGTRLTVT.

This clone was seen a single time. This chain joins TRBV11-2 and TRBJ2-3; 7 bases match TRBD2. There are 17 residues in the CDR3. Looked up from germline, CDR1 is SGHAT and CDR2 is FQNNGV. The J segment lost 0 bases and the V segment lost 4 bases, leaving 10 bases of the junction unmatched. The CDR3 region is CASSSTLSGLSTDTQYF. The CDR3 region has the DNA TGTGCCAGCAGCTCCACCCTTAGCGGGCTCAGCACAGATACGCAGTATTTT.

V and J are TRBV6-1 and TRBJ2-5; TRBD1 or TRBD2 may be the D gene (5 bases each). Germline V gives CDR1 MNHNS, CDR2 SASEGT. V lost 11 bases and J lost 7, with 23 bases in between. This CDR3 contains 14 residues. The CDR3 bases are TGTGCCGTTATGTGGCCGGGACCTGCGACGACCCAGTACTTC. Its translation: CAVMWPGPATTQYF.

The rearrangement joins TRBV19 to TRBJ1-5, with D perhaps TRBD1 (6 bases). This CDR3 is 16 amino acids long. Germline V gene data show CDR1 as LNHDA and CDR2 as SQIVND (reference sequence). V dropped 2 bases and J dropped 2 bases, with 13 bases sitting between them. The CDR3 DNA reads as TGTGCCAGTAGTATAAGCGACAGGAGAGGCAATCAGCCCCAGCATTTT. Translated, it gives CASSISDRRGNQPQHF.

As for this clone: Other DNA sequences in this sample translate to the same CDR3. The chain recombines TRBV18 with TRBJ1-1; no reliable D call. Trimming removed 2 bases from V and 5 bases from J, with 9 bases in between. The germline CDR1 and CDR2 sequences are KGHSH and LQKENI. This CDR3 has 13 residues. This CDR3 reads CASSPGIRTEAFF. The CDR3 DNA reads as TGTGCCAGCTCACCAGGGATAAGGACTGAAGCTTTCTTT. The variable domain in full, with the rest retrieved from reference TRBV18 and TRBJ1-1, is NAGVMQNPRHLVRRRGQEARLRCSPMKGHSHVYWYRQLPEEGLKFMVYLQKENIIDESGMPKERFSAEFPKEGPSILRIQQVVRGDSAAYFCASSPGIRTEAFFGQGTRLTVV.

V is TRBV6-6 and J is TRBJ1-2; 7 bases line up with TRBD1. CDR1 and CDR2 (germline): MNHNY, SVGAGI (reference sequence). J was trimmed by 3 bases and V by 6 bases; bases with no gene match: 7. The CDR3 contains 14 residues. This CDR3 reads CASSKIGTDYGYTF. The CDR3 nucleotides are TGTGCCAGCAGCAAGATAGGGACAGACTATGGCTACACCTTC.

V gene TRBV2 combines with J gene TRBJ1-3, with 7 bases fitting TRBD1. This CDR3 is built from 12 residues. CDR1 is SNHLY, CDR2 FYNNEI, per germline. The junction had 5 bases not matched to a gene; V was cut back by 8 bases and J by 7 bases. The CDR3 is CASGQGVNTIYF. CDR3 DNA: TGTGCCAGCGGGCAGGGGGTGAACACCATATATTTT.

As for this clone: This same CDR3 is encoded by further DNA sequences in the sample. The chain links TRBV7-9 to TRBJ2-5; D is perhaps TRBD2 (6 bases). V lost 1 base to trimming and J lost 1 base, with 10 bases between them. Germline V CDR1 and CDR2: SEHNR, FQNEAQ (reference sequence). The CDR3 extends over 15 amino acids. CDR3 in DNA: TGTGCCAGCAGCTTAGTGGGGGGTCCCCAAGAGACCCAGTACTTC. Translating it yields CASSLVGGPQETQYF.

The chain joins TRBV2 to TRBJ2-1; the D gene is possibly TRBD2 (6 bases). The CDR3 has 13 residues. Germline lookup yields CDR1 SNHLY and CDR2 FYNNEI. Deletions cut 7 bases from V and 4 bases from J, with 11 bases between. The CDR3 region is CASNYGGYNEQFF. The CDR3 region has the DNA TGTGCCAGCAATTATGGGGGGTACAATGAGCAGTTCTTC.